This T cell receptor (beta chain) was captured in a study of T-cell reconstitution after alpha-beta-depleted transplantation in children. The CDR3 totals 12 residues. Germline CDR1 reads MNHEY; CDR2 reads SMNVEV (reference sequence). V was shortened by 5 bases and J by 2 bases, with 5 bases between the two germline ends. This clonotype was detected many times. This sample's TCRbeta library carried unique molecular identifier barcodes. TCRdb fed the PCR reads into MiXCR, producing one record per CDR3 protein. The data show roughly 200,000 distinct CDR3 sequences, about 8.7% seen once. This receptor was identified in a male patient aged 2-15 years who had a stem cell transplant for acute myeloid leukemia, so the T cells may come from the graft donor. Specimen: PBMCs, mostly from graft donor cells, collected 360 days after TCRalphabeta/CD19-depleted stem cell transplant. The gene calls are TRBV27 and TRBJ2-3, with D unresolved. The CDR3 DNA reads TGTGCCAGCAGTCAATTCACAGATACGCAGTATTTT. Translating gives CASSQFTDTQYF.